This T cell receptor beta chain came from a study of control samples from healthy donors and cancer patients. TCRdb keeps only in-frame clones here, not all; method: immunoSEQ multiplex PCR. In the table there are a few hundred thousand clones, about nine tenths of which are singletons. Germline lookup yields CDR1 SGHAT and CDR2 FQNNGV. This CDR3 is built from 16 residues. V lost 4 bases, J lost 0 bases, and 13 bases lay in between. The chain joins TRBV11-2 to TRBJ1-3; D is undetermined. Material: PBMCs. This TCR came from a middle-aged man with head and neck cancer. CDR3 protein: CASSWAPGSSGNTIYF. The CDR3 DNA reads as TGTGCCAGCAGCTGGGCACCGGGTAGCTCTGGAAACACCATATATTTT. The whole variable domain, filled in from reference TRBV11-2 and TRBJ1-3, reads EAGVAQSPRYKIIEKRQSVAFWCNPISGHATLYWYQQILGQGPKLLIQFQNNGVVDDSQLPKDRFSAERLKGVDSTLKIQPAKLEDSAVYLCASSWAPGSSGNTIYFGEGSWLTVV.